Following are 9 T cell receptor beta chains from one sample sequenced in a study of cytomegalovirus exposure and HLA in healthy donors. TCRdb keeps only in-frame clones here, not all; method: immunoSEQ multiplex PCR. Seen here are around 120,000 clones, around nine tenths observed once, and the top ten hold 4.4%. The sample comprised PBMCs. The receptors originated from a man aged 18 to 29 in good health and CMV-seropositive.

This chain joins TRBV6-6 and TRBJ2-1; D gene unclear. The germline V gene encodes CDR1 MNHNY and CDR2 SVGAGI (reference sequence). CDR3 size: 15 residues. Trimming stripped 5 bases from V and 4 bases from J, with 15 bases between. CDR3 DNA: TGTGCCAGCAGTCCAACCTCTCCTCTATACAATGAGCAGTTCTTC. Amino acids: CASSPTSPLYNEQFF.

The chain recombines TRBV7-2 with TRBJ1-2, with 8 bases lining up with TRBD1. V gave up 2 bases and J gave up 8 bases; unmatched junction bases: 7. Germline V gene sequence: CDR1 SGHTA, CDR2 FQGNSA. This CDR3 contains 14 residues. Here the CDR3 reads CASSLPGQALGYTF. The CDR3 DNA sequence: TGTGCCAGCAGCTTACCGGGACAGGCTCTGGGCTACACCTTC.

The chain combines TRBV6-5 with TRBJ2-2, with D uncertain. The germline CDR1 and CDR2 sequences are MNHEY and SVGAGI. CDR3 length: 13 residues. The V gene lost 4 bases and the J gene lost 1 base, with 4 bases spanning the gap. The CDR3 nucleotides read TGTGCCAGCAGTTTCCAGAACACCGGGGAGCTGTTTTTT. As protein: CASSFQNTGELFF.

V gene TRBV18 combines with J gene TRBJ1-4; TRBD1 agrees at 9 bases. Trimming at V came to 3 bases and at J to 6 bases, leaving 2 bases not matched to a gene. The CDR3 has 14 amino acids. The germline V gene encodes CDR1 KGHSH and CDR2 LQKENI. In DNA form, the CDR3 reads TGTGCCAGCTCACCGACAGGGGGTGATGAAAAACTGTTTTTT. Translating it yields CASSPTGGDEKLFF.

The V and J genes are TRBV7-9 and TRBJ2-7, with a weak D call TRBD1 (9 bases). This CDR3 has 16 residues. V lost 4 bases and J 6 bases, leaving 22 bases between the germline ends. The germline gives CDR1 SEHNR, CDR2 FQNEAQ (reference sequence). CDR3 in amino acids: CASSSRGGLTGGEQYF. CDR3 nucleotides: TGTGCCAGCAGCTCCCGGGGGGGCCTGACAGGGGGCGAGCAGTACTTC.

The CDR3 here is CASSFLDRSNTEAFF. As DNA, the CDR3 is TGTGCCAGCAGCTTCCTGGACAGGTCCAACACTGAAGCTTTCTTT. The chain links TRBV5-6 to TRBJ1-1; 7 nucleotides line up with TRBD1. This CDR3 is built from 15 residues. Germline V gene sequence: CDR1 SGHDT, CDR2 YYEEEE. Trimming removed 2 bases from V and 2 bases from J; junction bases left unmatched: 6.

V usage is TRBV7-9 and J usage is TRBJ2-2, with D maybe TRBD2 (5 bases). The CDR3 length is 15 residues. V lost 1 base, J lost 4 bases, and 10 bases lay in between. From germline, CDR1 is SEHNR and CDR2 FQNEAQ (reference sequence). The CDR3 reads CASSLGGSSTGELFF. The CDR3 bases are TGTGCCAGCAGCTTAGGCGGGTCCAGCACCGGGGAGCTGTTTTTT. Using reference TRBV7-9 and TRBJ2-2 for the parts outside the CDR3, the full variable domain is DTGVSQNPRHKITKRGQNVTFRCDPISEHNRLYWYRQTLGQGPEFLTYFQNEAQLEKSRLLSDRFSAERPKGSFSTLEIQRTEQGDSAMYLCASSLGGSSTGELFFGEGSRLTVL.

J is TRBJ2-6 and V is TRBV6-1; D is perhaps TRBD1 (6 bases). This CDR3 region has 15 residues. Trimming pared 6 bases from V and 0 bases from J, leaving 9 bases between. Germline assignment: CDR1 MNHNS and CDR2 SASEGT. Here the CDR3 reads CASSGTTSGANVLTF. In DNA, the CDR3 is TGTGCCAGCAGCGGGACAACCTCTGGGGCCAACGTCCTGACTTTC.

There are a few counts of this clone. The J gene is TRBJ1-1, the V gene TRBV6-5, with TRBD1 matching over 8 bases. Germline CDR1 reads MNHEY; CDR2 reads SVGAGI. The CDR3 has 13 amino acids. Trimming took 8 bases from V and 10 from J; bases not matched to a gene: 12. The CDR3 region has the DNA TGTGCCAGCTTCACTACCGGCGGGACAGGAGCTTTCTTT. Its protein is CASFTTGGTGAFF.